This entry concerns a single TCR beta chain. There is no known antigen for this receptor. Within one base of it there is no much larger clone, and no base qualities were kept. V loses 3 bases, J loses 10 bases, and the germline ends lie 13 bases apart. The germline V gene provides CDR1 MDHEN and CDR2 SYDVKM. The CDR3 runs 14 residues from the cysteine to the phenylalanine. The kept DNA is CDR3 alone, 42 bases in frame from the first base. The data derive from a study of T cell responses to AZD1222 COVID-19 vaccine (dated by TCRdb to the early 2020s). Regarding the complete study: AZD1222 recipients given second doses at about 4 weeks or at about 12 weeks were pooled, since spike-specific TCR depth and breadth were not found to differ between the two schedules. TCR sequencing was performed for over 230 trial participants, of whom about 200 were given two doses of AZD1222 and around 26 were given two doses of MenACWY control vaccine. Trial participants were enrolled by age into 18-55, 56-69 and 70-plus year subgroups, with 148, 28 and 57 TCR-sequenced participants respectively.

Read against the paper, the sample's time point label means: baseline before first vaccination. Vaccinee samples came from UK trials COV001 and COV002, including a single-blind randomized controlled phase 2/3 trial of AZD1222 (ChAdOx1 nCoV-19) in healthy adults. Trial participant PBMC samples were collected at day 0 and day 28 after the second dose for TCRbeta chain sequencing. The CDR3 regions of human TCRbeta chains were analyzed by immunosequencing. In the source study's methods: Repertoire TCRs were matched against a reference library of SARS-CoV-2-specific TCRs generated with the MIRA antigen-specificity platform. Breadth was defined as the fraction of unique TCRs that were SARS-CoV-2-associated. Depth was defined as the fraction of total T cells that were SARS-CoV-2-associated. Using the MIRA data, each spike-specific TCR was assigned both to the spike region to which the TCR was reactive and to a CD4 or CD8 class. Log10-transformed breadth and depth values were compared by one-way ANOVA with Sidak's multiple comparisons tests. The immuneACCESS repertoire file appears here via TCRdb, limited to in-frame rearrangements. These files lack a portion of the clones; in checked studies, under half of the deficit traces to unresolved V genes, and the cause of the others is not known. Clone size and the V and J calls come from that table; the DNA yielded D and trimming. This sample comprises over 100,000 clones, about 83% of them detected only once. The ten biggest clones cover around 12% of the sample.

Points the paper makes about the study in general: Spike-specific TCR breadth and depth rose significantly after two AZD1222 doses compared with day 0 and with MenACWY recipients. No day 14 peak-response samples were available, so repertoires were characterized only after the peak T cell response. Participants were mostly white British and included more females than males, and it was suggested by the authors that clonal diversity may have been underestimated. The 56-69-year group was small, and its depth increase did not reach significance, likely because of low power. Vaccine-associated CD4 TCRs spanned the whole spike protein, with dominant responses in regions 160-218 and 743-854. Reportedly, almost half of the unique spike-specific TCRs recognized epitopes lying outside the regions that are mutated in the B.1.351 and B.1.1.7 variants. Conclusions about previously exposed vaccinees are limited because only six or seven AZD1222 recipients were SARS-CoV-2 seropositive at baseline.

The sequencing used peripheral blood, collected on day 0 of AZD1222 vaccination. The receptor's source is an adult in good health. The chain uses TRBV28 and TRBJ1-6; a weak D assignment points to TRBD1 (6 bases agree). The DNA sequence is given as TGTGCCAGCAGTTTGAGGACAGAAAGGTCACCCCTCCACTTT. Its coded protein is CASSLRTERSPLHF.